This entry features one TCR beta chain sequence. The target antigen is unknown. Preparation of the TCRbeta library was carried out with unique molecular identifiers. Each CDR3 protein gets one entry after TCRdb re-called the PCR reads with MiXCR. This table holds 500,000 to 750,000 distinct CDR3 sequences, more than 20% found once. This entry comes from a study of T-cell reconstitution after alpha-beta-depleted transplantation in children. Findings and caveats of the study: The study traced high day-60 TCRbeta diversity in some patients to surviving recipient T cells and thymic progenitors. Reportedly, alpha-beta T cells present about two months post-transplant originated from several hundred expanded clones of graft origin. T-cell numbers and diversity one year post-transplant derived largely from freshly generated T cells.

The starting material was PBMCs, obtained before TCRalphabeta/CD19-depleted stem cell transplant. The sequence was collected from a boy in the first two years of life with Wiskott-Aldrich syndrome, due to receive a stem cell transplant.

The CDR3 DNA is TGTGCCAGCAGCTGGGAGCGGGAGACAAACGAGCAGTACTTC. Translation: CASSWERETNEQYF. V gene TRBV5-6 combines with J gene TRBJ2-7; 8 nucleotides match TRBD2. CDR1 and CDR2 (germline): SGHDT, YYEEEE. This CDR3 region has 14 residues. Trimming took 3 bases from V and 5 from J; bases not matched to a gene: 7.